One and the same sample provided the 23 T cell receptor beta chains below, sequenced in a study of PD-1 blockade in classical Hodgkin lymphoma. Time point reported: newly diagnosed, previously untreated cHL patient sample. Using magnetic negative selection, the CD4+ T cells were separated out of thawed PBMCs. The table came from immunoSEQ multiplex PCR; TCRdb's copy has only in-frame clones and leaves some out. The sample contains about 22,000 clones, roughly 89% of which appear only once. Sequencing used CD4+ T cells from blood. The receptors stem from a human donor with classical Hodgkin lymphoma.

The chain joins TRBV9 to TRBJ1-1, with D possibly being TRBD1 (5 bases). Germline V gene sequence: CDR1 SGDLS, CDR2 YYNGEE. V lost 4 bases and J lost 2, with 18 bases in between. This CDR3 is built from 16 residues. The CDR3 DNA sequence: TGTGCCAGCAGCTCCCCCTCCGGGCGGGACAACACTGAAGCTTTCTTT. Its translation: CASSSPSGRDNTEAFF. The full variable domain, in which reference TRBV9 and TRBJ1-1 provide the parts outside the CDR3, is DSGVTQTPKHLITATGQRVTLRCSPRSGDLSVYWYQQSLDQGLQFLIQYYNGEERAKGNILERFSAQQFPDLHSELNLSSLELGDSALYFCASSSPSGRDNTEAFFGQGTRLTVV.

CDR3 sequence: CASFLPGRDYGYTF. The CDR3 DNA reads as TGTGCCAGCTTCCTACCGGGACGGGACTATGGCTACACCTTC. The genes are TRBV2 and TRBJ1-2, with TRBD1 as a possible D gene (5 bases). V dropped 8 bases and J dropped 3 bases, with 16 bases sitting between them. Germline V CDR1 and CDR2: SNHLY, FYNNEI. The CDR3 spans 14 residues.

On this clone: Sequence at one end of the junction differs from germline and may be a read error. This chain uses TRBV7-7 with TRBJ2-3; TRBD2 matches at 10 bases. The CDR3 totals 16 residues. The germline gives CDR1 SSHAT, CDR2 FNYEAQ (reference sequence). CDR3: CASSWGLALSTDTQYF. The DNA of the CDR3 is TGTGCTAGCAGCTGGGGACTAGCGTTGAGCACAGATACGCAGTATTTT. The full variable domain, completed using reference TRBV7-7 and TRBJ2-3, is GAGVSQSPRYKVTKRGQDVTLRCDPISSHATLYWYQQALGQGPEFLTYFNYEAQPDKSGLPSDRFSAERPEGSISTLTIQRTEQRDSAMYRCASSWGLALSTDTQYFGPGTRLTVL.

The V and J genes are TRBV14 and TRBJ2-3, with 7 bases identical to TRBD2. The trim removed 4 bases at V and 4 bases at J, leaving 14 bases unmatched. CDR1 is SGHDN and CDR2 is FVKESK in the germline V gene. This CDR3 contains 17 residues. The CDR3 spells CASSPFAGRAGADTQYF. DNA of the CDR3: TGTGCCAGCAGCCCCTTTGCGGGGAGGGCCGGGGCAGATACGCAGTATTTT.

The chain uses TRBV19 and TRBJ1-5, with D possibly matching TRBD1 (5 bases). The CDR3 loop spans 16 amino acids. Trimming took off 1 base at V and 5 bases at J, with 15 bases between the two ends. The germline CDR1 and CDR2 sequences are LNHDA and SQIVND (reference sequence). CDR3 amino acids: CASSIGPPGRDQPQHF. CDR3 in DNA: TGTGCCAGTAGTATAGGGCCGCCAGGGAGAGATCAGCCCCAGCATTTT. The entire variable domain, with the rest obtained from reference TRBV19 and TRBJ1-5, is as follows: DGGITQSPKYLFRKEGQNVTLSCEQNLNHDAMYWYRQDPGQGLRLIYYSQIVNDFQKGDIAEGYSVSREKKESFPLTVTSAQKNPTAFYLCASSIGPPGRDQPQHFGDGTRLSIL.

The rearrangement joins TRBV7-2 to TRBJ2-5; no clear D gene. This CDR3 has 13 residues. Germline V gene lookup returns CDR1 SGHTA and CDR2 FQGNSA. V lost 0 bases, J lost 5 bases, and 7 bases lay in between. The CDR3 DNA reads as TGTGCCAGCAGCTTAGCCATATGGGAGACCCAGTACTTC. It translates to CASSLAIWETQYF. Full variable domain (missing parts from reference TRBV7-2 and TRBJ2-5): GAGVSQSPSNKVTEKGKDVELRCDPISGHTALYWYRQSLGQGLEFLIYFQGNSAPDKSGLPSDRFSAERTGGSVSTLTIQRTQQEDSAVYLCASSLAIWETQYFGPGTRLLVL.

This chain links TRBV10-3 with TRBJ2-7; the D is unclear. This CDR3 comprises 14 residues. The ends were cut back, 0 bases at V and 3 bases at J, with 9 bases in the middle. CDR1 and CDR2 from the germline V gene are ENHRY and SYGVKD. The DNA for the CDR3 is TGTGCCATCAGTGAGTCGTCCCGGTACTACGAGCAGTACTTC. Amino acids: CAISESSRYYEQYF.

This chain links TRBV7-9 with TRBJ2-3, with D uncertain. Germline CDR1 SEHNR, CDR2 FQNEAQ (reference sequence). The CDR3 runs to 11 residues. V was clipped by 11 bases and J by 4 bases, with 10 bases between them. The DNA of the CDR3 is TGTGCCTTACAAGACGCAGATACGCAGTATTTT. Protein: CALQDADTQYF.

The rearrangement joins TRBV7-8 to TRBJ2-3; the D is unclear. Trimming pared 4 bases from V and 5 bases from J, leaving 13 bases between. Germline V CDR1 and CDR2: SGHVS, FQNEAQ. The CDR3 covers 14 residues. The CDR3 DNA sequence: TGTGCCAGCAGCTCCCCTGTAGTGGTAGATACGCAGTATTTT. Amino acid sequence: CASSSPVVVDTQYF.

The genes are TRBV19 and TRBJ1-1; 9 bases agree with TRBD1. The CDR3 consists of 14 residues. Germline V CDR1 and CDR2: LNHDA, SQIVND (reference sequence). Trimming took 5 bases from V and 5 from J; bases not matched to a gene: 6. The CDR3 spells CASSVTGGRTEAFF. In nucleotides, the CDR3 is TGTGCCAGTAGTGTGACAGGGGGGAGAACTGAAGCTTTCTTT.

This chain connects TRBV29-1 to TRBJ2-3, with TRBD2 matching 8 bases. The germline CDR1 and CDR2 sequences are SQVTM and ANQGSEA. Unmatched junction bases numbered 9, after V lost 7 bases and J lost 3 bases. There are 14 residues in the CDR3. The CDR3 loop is CSGGRSGRTDTQYF. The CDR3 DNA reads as TGCAGCGGGGGTAGAAGCGGGAGAACAGATACGCAGTATTTT.

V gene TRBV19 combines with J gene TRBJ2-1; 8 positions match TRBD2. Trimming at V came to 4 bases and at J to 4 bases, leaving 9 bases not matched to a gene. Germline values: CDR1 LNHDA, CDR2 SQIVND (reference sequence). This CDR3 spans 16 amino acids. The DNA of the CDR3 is TGTGCCAGTAGTAAAACCGGGCTAGCGGGTTACAATGAGCAGTTCTTC. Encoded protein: CASSKTGLAGYNEQFF.

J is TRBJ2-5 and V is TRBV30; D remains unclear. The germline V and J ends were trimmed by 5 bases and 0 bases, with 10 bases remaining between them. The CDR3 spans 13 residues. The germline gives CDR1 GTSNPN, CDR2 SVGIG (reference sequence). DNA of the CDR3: TGTGCCTGGTCGGCTCAGCACCAAGAGACCCAGTACTTC. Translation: CAWSAQHQETQYF.

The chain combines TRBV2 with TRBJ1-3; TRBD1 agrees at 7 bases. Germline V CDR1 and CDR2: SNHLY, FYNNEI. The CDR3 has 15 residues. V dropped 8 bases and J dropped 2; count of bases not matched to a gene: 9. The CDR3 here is CASRGGGSAGNTIYF. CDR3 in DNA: TGTGCCAGCCGGGGAGGGGGCAGCGCTGGAAACACCATATATTTT. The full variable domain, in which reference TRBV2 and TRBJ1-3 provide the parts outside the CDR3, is EPEVTQTPSHQVTQMGQEVILRCVPISNHLYFYWYRQILGQKVEFLVSFYNNEISEKSEIFDDQFSVERPDGSNFTLKIRSTKLEDSAMYFCASRGGGSAGNTIYFGEGSWLTVV.

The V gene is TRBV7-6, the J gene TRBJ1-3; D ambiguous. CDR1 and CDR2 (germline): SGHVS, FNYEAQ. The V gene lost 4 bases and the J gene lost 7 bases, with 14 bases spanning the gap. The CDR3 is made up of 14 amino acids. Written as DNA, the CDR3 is TGTGCCAGCAGCTCCGCGACTTGGGGTAACACCATATATTTT. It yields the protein CASSSATWGNTIYF.

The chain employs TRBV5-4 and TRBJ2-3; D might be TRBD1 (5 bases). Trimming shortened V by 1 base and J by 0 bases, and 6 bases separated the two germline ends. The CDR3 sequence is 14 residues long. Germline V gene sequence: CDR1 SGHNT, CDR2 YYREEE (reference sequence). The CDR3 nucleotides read TGTGCCAGCAGCTTGCCAGGGAGCACAGATACGCAGTATTTT. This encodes CASSLPGSTDTQYF.

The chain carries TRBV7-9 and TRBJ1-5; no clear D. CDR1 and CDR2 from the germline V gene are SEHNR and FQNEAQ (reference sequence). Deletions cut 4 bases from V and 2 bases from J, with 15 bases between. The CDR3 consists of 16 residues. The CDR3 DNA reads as TGTGCCAGCAGCTCCATATGGGGAGGAGGCAATCAGCCCCAGCATTTT. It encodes CASSSIWGGGNQPQHF.

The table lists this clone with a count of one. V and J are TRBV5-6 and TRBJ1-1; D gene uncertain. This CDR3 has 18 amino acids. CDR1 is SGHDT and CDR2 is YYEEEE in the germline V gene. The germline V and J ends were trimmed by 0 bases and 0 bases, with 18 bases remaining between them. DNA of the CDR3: TGTGCCAGCAGCTTGGAGGGTCAGAAGCCCGCCCTGAACACTGAAGCTTTCTTT. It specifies CASSLEGQKPALNTEAFF.

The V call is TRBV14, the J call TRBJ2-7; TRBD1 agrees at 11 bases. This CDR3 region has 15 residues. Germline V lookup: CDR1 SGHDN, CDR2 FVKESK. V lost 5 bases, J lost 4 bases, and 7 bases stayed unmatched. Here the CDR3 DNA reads TGTGCCAGCAGCGAGGACAGGGGGCGCTTTTACGAGCAGTACTTC. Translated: CASSEDRGRFYEQYF.

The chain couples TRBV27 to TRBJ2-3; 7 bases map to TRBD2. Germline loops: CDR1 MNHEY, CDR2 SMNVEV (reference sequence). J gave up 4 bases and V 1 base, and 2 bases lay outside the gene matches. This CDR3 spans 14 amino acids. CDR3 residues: CASSLWAGADTQYF. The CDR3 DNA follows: TGTGCCAGCAGTTTATGGGCGGGGGCAGATACGCAGTATTTT.

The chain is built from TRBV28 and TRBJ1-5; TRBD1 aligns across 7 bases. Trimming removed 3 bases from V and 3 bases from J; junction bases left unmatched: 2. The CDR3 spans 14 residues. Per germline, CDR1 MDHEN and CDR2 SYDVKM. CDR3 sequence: CASSLTGFNQPQHF. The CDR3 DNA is TGTGCCAGCAGTTTGACAGGGTTCAATCAGCCCCAGCATTTT. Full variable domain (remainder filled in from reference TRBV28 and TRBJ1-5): DVKVTQSSRYLVKRTGEKVFLECVQDMDHENMFWYRQDPGLGLRLIYFSYDVKMKEKGDIPEGYSVSREKKERFSLILESASTNQTSMYLCASSLTGFNQPQHFGDGTRLSIL.

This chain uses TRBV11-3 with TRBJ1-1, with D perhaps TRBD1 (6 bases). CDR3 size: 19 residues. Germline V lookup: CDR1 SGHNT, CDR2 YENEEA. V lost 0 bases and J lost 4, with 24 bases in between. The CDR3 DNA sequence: TGTGCCAGCAGCTTAGATAGGTGGGGTGAAGGGGAAGGGGGCACTGAAGCTTTCTTT. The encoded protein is CASSLDRWGEGEGGTEAFF.

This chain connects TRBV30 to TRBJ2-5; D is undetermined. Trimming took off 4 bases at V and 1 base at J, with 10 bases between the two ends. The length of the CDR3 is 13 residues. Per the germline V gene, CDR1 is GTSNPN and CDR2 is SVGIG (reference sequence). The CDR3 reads CAWTSSPQETQYF. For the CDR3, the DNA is TGTGCCTGGACCTCCTCCCCCCAAGAGACCCAGTACTTC. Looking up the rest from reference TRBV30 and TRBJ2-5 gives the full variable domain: SQTIHQWPATLVQPVGSPLSLECTVEGTSNPNLYWYRQAAGRGLQLLFYSVGIGQISSEVPQNLSASRPQDRQFILSSKKLLLSDSGFYLCAWTSSPQETQYFGPGTRLLVL.